These 3 T cell receptor beta chains were sequenced from one sample in a study of blood T cell repertoires in COVID-19. Method: immunoSEQ multiplex PCR; TCRdb's copy keeps in-frame clones and lacks some. The sample has about 250,000 clones; about 86% are singletons. What was sequenced was peripheral blood. These receptors were taken from a man of 80 years or more with acute or convalescent COVID-19.

The CDR3 DNA reads as TGTGCCAGCAGCCGAGGGACAGGGAATCAGCCCCAGCATTTT. Its protein is CASSRGTGNQPQHF. The chain combines TRBV7-9 with TRBJ1-5; TRBD1 aligns across 9 bases. The CDR3 consists of 14 residues. In germline, CDR1 is SEHNR, CDR2 FQNEAQ (reference sequence). The ends lost 5 bases at V and 4 bases at J; junction bases unmatched: 3.

This clone was seen more than once but under ten times. This sequence joins TRBV5-6 and TRBJ1-2; D is unresolved. This CDR3 spans 14 amino acids. Trimming left V 0 bases short and J 4 bases short, with 10 bases between. The germline CDR1 and CDR2 sequences are SGHDT and YYEEEE. CDR3 loop: CASSLERLLYGYTF. The CDR3 coding sequence is TGTGCCAGCAGCTTGGAGAGGCTTCTCTATGGCTACACCTTC.

The chain combines TRBV6-5 with TRBJ1-2; TRBD1 matches 7 bases. This CDR3 comprises 15 residues. The trim removed 0 bases at V and 4 bases at J, leaving 5 bases unmatched. CDR1 is MNHEY and CDR2 is SVGAGI in the germline V gene. The CDR3 region is CASSYSRQGPYGYTF. CDR3 DNA: TGTGCCAGCAGTTACTCGAGACAGGGCCCCTATGGCTACACCTTC.